The 14 T cell receptor beta chains below come from one sample, sequenced in a study of shared clonotypes between healthy human individuals. The data were produced by immunoSEQ multiplex PCR, yet TCRdb's version contains in-frame clones alone and is incomplete. The sample yields about 680,000 clones, 72% seen once. Sequencing was performed on memory CD4+ T cells sorted from blood. Subset in this sample: CD45RA-negative fraction. The receptors here all came from a woman in her twenties or thirties in good health.

The gene calls are TRBV6-5 and TRBJ2-2; D call uncertain. The CDR3 loop spans 15 amino acids. Germline CDR1 and CDR2: MNHEY and SVGAGI. Trimming shortened V by 4 bases and J by 7 bases, and 16 bases separated the two germline ends. CDR3 region: CASSFSRAAFGELFF. DNA for the CDR3: TGTGCCAGCAGTTTCAGCCGGGCCGCTTTCGGGGAGCTGTTTTTT.

This chain connects TRBV4-1 to TRBJ2-1; tentatively, D is TRBD2 (6 bases). Germline V gives CDR1 MGHRA, CDR2 YSYEKL. The CDR3 is 19 amino acids. V was clipped by 3 bases and J by 4 bases, with 25 bases between them. Here the CDR3 DNA reads TGCGCCAGCAGCCATAGGCCAAGGGTTACGGGAGCCGATTACAATGAGCAGTTCTTC. This translates into CASSHRPRVTGADYNEQFF.

The chain uses TRBV14 and TRBJ1-1; D call uncertain. CDR1 and CDR2 from the germline V gene are SGHDN and FVKESK. CDR3 length equals 13 residues. The ends were cut back, 4 bases at V and 8 bases at J, with 14 bases in the middle. The CDR3 is CASSPNRVGEAFF. For the CDR3, the DNA is TGTGCCAGCAGCCCCAACCGCGTTGGGGAAGCTTTCTTT.

This chain connects TRBV7-2 to TRBJ2-5, with TRBD1 identical over 9 bases. The V gene's germline CDR1 is SGHTA and CDR2 FQGNSA. CDR3 length: 14 amino acids. With 6 bases clipped from V and 5 bases from J, the junction kept 7 bases outside the gene matches. CDR3 sequence reads: CASRNRGLRETQYF. Here the CDR3 DNA reads TGTGCCAGCAGAAACAGGGGGCTCAGGGAGACCCAGTACTTC.

This clone was counted only a few times. This chain uses TRBV6-4 with TRBJ2-1; TRBD2 agrees at 7 bases. The CDR3 length is 14 residues. Germline assignment: CDR1 MRHNA and CDR2 SNTAGT. J lost 10 bases, V lost 4 bases, and 10 bases had no gene match. Here the CDR3 reads CASSATGGIGEQFF. CDR3 bases: TGTGCCAGCAGTGCGACGGGAGGTATAGGGGAGCAGTTCTTC.

Turning to this clone: Other DNA sequences in this specimen translate into the identical CDR3. The genes are TRBV6-1 and TRBJ2-7; the D is unclear. The ends were cut back, 6 bases at V and 4 bases at J, with 7 bases in the middle. The germline V gene encodes CDR1 MNHNS and CDR2 SASEGT. CDR3 length: 11 amino acids. The CDR3 protein is CASSPHYEQYF. The CDR3 bases are TGTGCCAGCAGCCCTCATTACGAGCAGTACTTC.

This chain links TRBV27 with TRBJ2-5, with no clear D. The length of the CDR3 is 14 residues. V shed 0 bases and J shed 7 bases, with 12 bases lying between them. Germline assignment: CDR1 MNHEY and CDR2 SMNVEV (reference sequence). CDR3 protein: CASSLSGGPRTQYF. The CDR3 DNA reads as TGTGCCAGCAGTTTATCGGGCGGTCCAAGGACCCAGTACTTC.

In DNA form, the CDR3 reads TGTGCCAGCAGTTTAGAAAAGCCTAGCGGAAGAAGCCCCTACAATGAGCAGTTCTTC. Its translation: CASSLEKPSGRSPYNEQFF. The V and J genes are TRBV27 and TRBJ2-1; 7 bases fit TRBD2. J was trimmed by 2 bases and V by 2 bases; bases with no gene match: 15. Germline V gene sequence: CDR1 MNHEY, CDR2 SMNVEV (reference sequence). The CDR3 length is 19 residues.

V is TRBV19 and J is TRBJ2-7; 7 nucleotides agree with TRBD1. Germline CDR1 is LNHDA and CDR2 is SQIVND (reference sequence). The CDR3 has 14 amino acids. V gave up 4 bases and J gave up 2 bases; unmatched junction bases: 5. The CDR3 sequence: CASSRDREPYEQYF. The DNA of the CDR3 is TGTGCCAGTAGTAGGGACAGAGAACCCTACGAGCAGTACTTC.

The chain uses TRBV14 and TRBJ2-3; 10 positions match TRBD1. The germline V gene encodes CDR1 SGHDN and CDR2 FVKESK. This CDR3 is built from 16 residues. Germline trimming cut 4 bases from V and 3 bases from J; bases unmatched to any gene: 7. The CDR3 is CASSLGQGMVTDTQYF. The DNA for the CDR3 is TGTGCCAGCAGCCTGGGACAGGGGATGGTGACAGATACGCAGTATTTT.

The table lists this clone with a few counts. This chain uses TRBV25-1 with TRBJ1-1, with 7 bases fitting TRBD1. V lost 6 bases, J lost 2 bases, and 6 bases stayed unmatched. Germline CDR1 and CDR2: MGHDK and SYGVNS. CDR3 length equals 14 residues. CDR3 sequence: CASRRDSRNTEAFF. The CDR3 region has the DNA TGTGCCAGCAGGCGGGACAGCAGAAACACTGAAGCTTTCTTT.

J is TRBJ2-7 and V is TRBV11-2; D perhaps matches TRBD2 (6 bases). V lost 5 bases and J lost 0, with 14 bases in between. There are 15 residues in the CDR3. Germline V gene lookup returns CDR1 SGHAT and CDR2 FQNNGV. The CDR3 DNA follows: TGTGCCAGCAGCCTGCGGTCCGGGAGCTCCTACGAGCAGTACTTC. It specifies CASSLRSGSSYEQYF.

In its sample, this clone was seen once. The CDR3: CASSDRESYNEQFF. The CDR3 coding sequence is TGTGCCAGTAGCGACCGTGAGTCCTACAATGAGCAGTTCTTC. J is TRBJ2-1 and V is TRBV19; the D is unclear. This CDR3 region has 14 residues. Trimming cost V 6 bases and J 1 base, with 10 bases left between them. CDR1 and CDR2 (germline): LNHDA, SQIVND (reference sequence). The full variable domain, completed using reference TRBV19 and TRBJ2-1, is DGGITQSPKYLFRKEGQNVTLSCEQNLNHDAMYWYRQDPGQGLRLIYYSQIVNDFQKGDIAEGYSVSREKKESFPLTVTSAQKNPTAFYLCASSDRESYNEQFFGPGTRLTVL.

On this clone itself: Other DNA sequences of this sample code for an identical CDR3. The genes are TRBV5-1 and TRBJ1-5; maybe TRBD1 (5 bases). The CDR3 sequence is 14 residues long. V was shortened by 0 bases and J by 7 bases, with 11 bases between the two germline ends. Germline V gives CDR1 SGHRS, CDR2 YFSETQ. The CDR3 loop is CASSLGTGGQPQHF. The CDR3 nucleotides are TGCGCCAGCAGCTTGGGTACAGGAGGCCAGCCCCAGCATTTT.